This record covers a single T cell receptor (beta chain). V lost 5 bases and J lost 1; bases outside the gene matches: 4. The CDR3 length is 14 residues. Germline assignment: CDR1 LGHNT and CDR2 FRNRAP. Original data processing: Estimates of nucleated cell counts were drawn from the amplification of reference gene primers. The assay was immunoSEQ multiplex PCR, and TCRdb's table has in-frame clones only and misses some. D and trimming were read from the DNA, whereas the V and J calls and clone size are those reported in that table. The table has 65,000 to 90,000 clones, roughly 88% seen once. The sample originates from a study of blood T cell repertoires in COVID-19.

The TCR originated in an elderly man with active or convalescent COVID-19. Sequences were obtained from peripheral blood. The rearrangement joins TRBV12-5 to TRBJ2-5; 7 bases align to TRBD1. CDR3 nucleotide sequence: TGTGCTAGTGGTCCGAACAGGGGCCAAGAGACCCAGTACTTC. Translation: CASGPNRGQETQYF.